There are many counts of the clone carrying this T cell receptor beta chain. The data were taken from a study of T cells in Graves' hyperthyroidism and ophthalmopathy. The TCR beta CDR3 regions underwent amplification using RNA transcripts as the source. The TCR CDR3 was amplified in a first-round RT-PCR using the HTBI primer set. MiXCR, run by TCRdb on the multiplex PCR reads, gives a single entry per CDR3 protein. The sample lists hundreds of thousands of distinct CDR3 sequences; around a sixth were seen once. The blood specimen was taken at initial hyperthyroidism diagnosis, before any ophthalmopathy symptoms. The sequenced sample was blood. The TCR comes from a woman aged 50 to 65 with Graves' hyperthyroidism that later progressed to Graves' ophthalmopathy.

CDR3 amino acids: CASSARDRPYEQYF. The CDR3 DNA reads TGCGCCAGCAGTGCAAGGGACAGACCCTACGAGCAGTACTTC. This sequence joins TRBV10-2 and TRBJ2-7; 7 nucleotides line up with TRBD1. Germline lookup yields CDR1 WSHSY and CDR2 SAAADI. This CDR3 is built from 14 residues. With 4 bases clipped from V and 2 bases from J, the junction kept 5 bases outside the gene matches.